The clone carrying this T cell receptor beta chain was observed a few times. Cohort placement rested on clinical history that participants reported themselves. The source of the sample is a study of blood T cell repertoires in COVID-19. Study context: T cells, B-cell-depleted T cells, or PBMCs supplied cDNA or gDNA.

Authors' data handling: Amplification of reference gene primers was used by the study to estimate nucleated cell counts. The repertoire was sequenced with immunoSEQ multiplex PCR; TCRdb's copy has only in-frame clones and lacks some. D and trimming were read from the DNA, whereas the V and J calls and clone size are those reported in that table. Of about 430,000 clones listed, more than 75% were seen once; the top ten hold approximately 1%. Trimming removed 5 bases at V and 10 bases at J, with 33 bases between. The CDR3 has 19 residues. CDR1 and CDR2 (germline): LNHNV, YYDKDF (reference sequence). This TCR was recovered from a woman aged 25-40 years with acute COVID-19. Specimen: PBMCs or T cells enriched from blood (not recorded which). The chain joins TRBV15 to TRBJ1-5; D is undetermined. In nucleotides, the CDR3 is TGTGCCACCAGCCAGAGAGGAAGGATGGCAGACCCGACTTTGGTCCCCCAGCATTTT. Protein: CATSQRGRMADPTLVPQHF. Complete variable domain (other parts from reference TRBV15 and TRBJ1-5): DAMVIQNPRYQVTQFGKPVTLSCSQTLNHNVMYWYQQKSSQAPKLLFHYYDKDFNNEADTPDNFQSRRPNTSFCFLDIRSPGLGDTAMYLCATSQRGRMADPTLVPQHFGDGTRLSIL.